The subject of this entry is one T cell receptor (beta chain). Its antigen is unidentified. The length of the CDR3 is 14 residues. V dropped 2 bases and J dropped 3 bases, with 11 bases sitting between them. The germline V gene encodes CDR1 MNHEY and CDR2 SVGAGI. TCRdb itself ran the RT-PCR reads through MiXCR, one entry per CDR3 protein. The sample lists some 190,000 distinct CDR3 sequences, roughly an eighth occurring once. This sample was included in a study of response to subunit inactivated influenza vaccine. Study findings and constraints: The authors suggested that few new T cells are recruited per seasonal influenza vaccination.

The specimen comprised CD8+ T cells sorted from PBMCs, sampled 5 to 6 days after vaccination. The receptor's source is a man aged 45-65 years who received an inactivated influenza vaccine. V gene TRBV6-5 combines with J gene TRBJ2-7; no clear D gene. The DNA of the CDR3 is TGTGCCAGCAGTTACATGGGCACCTACTACGAGCAGTACTTC. Amino acid sequence: CASSYMGTYYEQYF.